Listed below are T cell receptor beta chains from one sample, sequenced in a study of T cells after yellow fever vaccination. TCRdb redid the calling of the 5' RACE reads with MiXCR, one entry per CDR3 protein. The repertoire holds approximately 550,000 distinct CDR3 sequences, over 15% seen once, with over 11% in the top ten. The source material was PBMCs, sampled 15 days after the yellow fever booster vaccination. The source of these receptors is a man in his thirties or forties who received the YFV17D yellow fever vaccine. CDR3s include the opening cysteine and the closing phenylalanine or tryptophan. The order of the fields is clone size, J gene, D gene, V gene, CDR3 DNA, CDR3 protein. A D gene is named only where the DNA matches it firmly. Only some rows state a clone size, as once, few, many or a class for expanded clones.

abundance: few
j_gene: TRBJ2-1
d_gene: TRBD2
v_gene: TRBV11-2
CDR3nt: TGTGCCAGCAGCCGCGCGCGGGAGGGTTACAATGAGCAGTTCTTC
CDR3aa: CASSRAREGYNEQFF

abundance: few
j_gene: TRBJ2-1
d_gene: NA
v_gene: TRBV11-2
CDR3nt: TGTGCCAGCAGCTTACGGCCGAGAATGGGGGAAAGGTACAATGAGCAGTTCTTC
CDR3aa: CASSLRPRMGERYNEQFF

abundance: NA
j_gene: TRBJ1-5
d_gene: NA
v_gene: TRBV4-1
CDR3nt: TGCGCCAGCAGCGCAGGGGCAGGAAATCAGCCCCAGCATTTT
CDR3aa: CASSAGAGNQPQHF

abundance: NA
j_gene: TRBJ2-1
d_gene: TRBD2
v_gene: TRBV7-9
CDR3nt: TGTGCCAGCAGCCGACTAGCATGGGATGAGCAGTTCTTC
CDR3aa: CASSRLAWDEQFF

abundance: NA
j_gene: TRBJ2-7
d_gene: TRBD2
v_gene: TRBV15
CDR3nt: TGTGCCACCAGCAGAGTTGGGCGCGGGACTAGCGGGAGCTACGAGCAGTACTTC
CDR3aa: CATSRVGRGTSGSYEQYF

abundance: NA
j_gene: TRBJ2-7
d_gene: NA
v_gene: TRBV27
CDR3nt: TGTGCCAGCAGTTTATTGAGGACACCAGGGAAAACTTACGAGCAGTACTTC
CDR3aa: CASSLLRTPGKTYEQYF

abundance: few
j_gene: TRBJ1-4
d_gene: NA
v_gene: TRBV5-1
CDR3nt: TGCGCCAGCAGCTTGGGTGCTACAGGTGGCGATAAACTGTTTTTT
CDR3aa: CASSLGATGGDKLFF

abundance: few
j_gene: TRBJ2-3
d_gene: TRBD2
v_gene: TRBV10-3
CDR3nt: TGTGCCACAAAACTAGCGGGACCTCCCACAGATACGCAGTATTTT
CDR3aa: CATKLAGPPTDTQYF

abundance: NA
j_gene: TRBJ1-2
d_gene: TRBD1
v_gene: TRBV20-1
CDR3nt: TGCAGTGCCGATGGGACAGGGGGCGCCGGGGGCTATGGCTACACCTTC
CDR3aa: CSADGTGGAGGYGYTF

abundance: NA
j_gene: TRBJ2-1
d_gene: NA
v_gene: TRBV18
CDR3nt: TGTGCCAGCTCACGGGTAGGGGACTCCTACAATGAGCAGTTCTTC
CDR3aa: CASSRVGDSYNEQFF

abundance: NA
j_gene: TRBJ2-7
d_gene: TRBD2
v_gene: TRBV25-1
CDR3nt: TGTGCCAGCAGTCCCCAAGCGGGAGGCCTTAAGCAGTACTTC
CDR3aa: CASSPQAGGLKQYF

abundance: many
j_gene: TRBJ2-5
d_gene: NA
v_gene: TRBV20-1
CDR3nt: TGCAGTGCTAGAGTAGGATCCGGGAGAGTGGAGACCCAGTACTTC
CDR3aa: CSARVGSGRVETQYF

abundance: NA
j_gene: TRBJ2-2
d_gene: NA
v_gene: TRBV29-1
CDR3nt: TGCAGCGTAGGACAGACCGGGGAGCTGTTTTTT
CDR3aa: CSVGQTGELFF

abundance: few
j_gene: TRBJ1-1
d_gene: NA
v_gene: TRBV7-2
CDR3nt: TGTGCCAGCAGGGCGACGTCCGGGGCTGAAGCTTTCTTT
CDR3aa: CASRATSGAEAFF

abundance: few
j_gene: TRBJ2-7
d_gene: TRBD2
v_gene: TRBV7-2
CDR3nt: TGTGCCAGCAGCTTAGCGCCCTTGCGGGAGGGCTACGAGCAGTACTTC
CDR3aa: CASSLAPLREGYEQYF

abundance: NA
j_gene: TRBJ2-5
d_gene: NA
v_gene: TRBV7-2
CDR3nt: TGTGCCAGCAGCTTAAAGTTGGGATCGGAGTACTTC
CDR3aa: CASSLKLGSEYF

abundance: NA
j_gene: TRBJ1-5
d_gene: TRBD1
v_gene: TRBV15
CDR3nt: TGTGCCACCCGACAGGGGCTAAATCAGCCCCAGCATTTT
CDR3aa: CATRQGLNQPQHF

abundance: many
j_gene: TRBJ1-1
d_gene: NA
v_gene: TRBV12-3/TRBV12-4
CDR3nt: TGTGCCAGCAGACAGGGTGTTAACACTGAAGCTTTCTTT
CDR3aa: CASRQGVNTEAFF

abundance: few
j_gene: TRBJ2-2
d_gene: NA
v_gene: TRBV5-1
CDR3nt: TGCGCCAGCAGCTTCCTGGTAAAGGAAAACGGCGGGGAGCTGTTTTTT
CDR3aa: CASSFLVKENGGELFF

abundance: NA
j_gene: TRBJ1-1
d_gene: NA
v_gene: TRBV7-2
CDR3nt: TGTGCCAGCAGCTTCCAGGGCATAGCTTTCTTT
CDR3aa: CASSFQGIAFF

abundance: few
j_gene: TRBJ2-7
d_gene: NA
v_gene: TRBV18
CDR3nt: TGTGCCAGCTCACCCGGGGTTAGCTCCTACGAGCAGTACTTC
CDR3aa: CASSPGVSSYEQYF

abundance: few
j_gene: TRBJ2-3
d_gene: TRBD2
v_gene: TRBV20-1
CDR3nt: TGCAGTGCTAGAGATGTCAGGACTAGCGGGAATGGTGATACGCAGTATTTT
CDR3aa: CSARDVRTSGNGDTQYF

abundance: few
j_gene: TRBJ2-1
d_gene: TRBD2
v_gene: TRBV20-1
CDR3nt: TGCAGTGCTAGAGATTTAATAGCGGGAGTGTCTGATGAGCAGTTCTTC
CDR3aa: CSARDLIAGVSDEQFF

abundance: many
j_gene: TRBJ2-7
d_gene: TRBD2
v_gene: TRBV5-1
CDR3nt: TGCGCCAGCAGCTTGGCCGGGACTAGCGCCTACGAGCAGTACTTC
CDR3aa: CASSLAGTSAYEQYF

abundance: once
j_gene: TRBJ2-1
d_gene: TRBD2
v_gene: TRBV7-2
CDR3nt: TGTGCCAGCAGCTTAAGCGGGAAGGGTTACAATGAGCAGTTCTTC
CDR3aa: CASSLSGKGYNEQFF

abundance: NA
j_gene: TRBJ2-7
d_gene: NA
v_gene: TRBV12-3/TRBV12-4
CDR3nt: TGTGCCAGCAGTTTGCTACGGGGTTTCTACGAGCAGTACTTC
CDR3aa: CASSLLRGFYEQYF

abundance: few
j_gene: TRBJ2-1
d_gene: NA
v_gene: TRBV20-1
CDR3nt: TGCAGTGCTAGAGATTTAGGCAATGAGCAGTTCTTC
CDR3aa: CSARDLGNEQFF

abundance: NA
j_gene: TRBJ2-2
d_gene: TRBD2
v_gene: TRBV5-1
CDR3nt: TGCGCCAGCAGCTTGGAGGGCGGGAGGGCCCGAACCGGGGAGCTGTTTTTT
CDR3aa: CASSLEGGRARTGELFF

abundance: few
j_gene: TRBJ2-5
d_gene: NA
v_gene: TRBV20-1
CDR3nt: TGCAGTGGGCTAGCGCCTCAAGAGACCCAGTACTTC
CDR3aa: CSGLAPQETQYF

abundance: NA
j_gene: TRBJ2-5
d_gene: NA
v_gene: TRBV20-1
CDR3nt: TGCTGTGCTAGAGATATAAGCCCCCCCCAAGAGACCCAGTACTTC
CDR3aa: CCARDISPPQETQYF

abundance: NA
j_gene: TRBJ2-5
d_gene: NA
v_gene: TRBV20-1
CDR3nt: TGCAGTGCTGGACTCCGCCAAGAGACCCAGTACTTC
CDR3aa: CSAGLRQETQYF

abundance: NA
j_gene: TRBJ2-1
d_gene: TRBD2
v_gene: TRBV7-2
CDR3nt: TGTGCCAGCAGACGATTGGCTAGCGGGAGTAATGAGCAGTTCTTC
CDR3aa: CASRRLASGSNEQFF

abundance: few
j_gene: TRBJ2-3
d_gene: TRBD2
v_gene: TRBV10-2
CDR3nt: TGCGCCAGCAACCCACTAGCGGGAGTAGCTGATACGCAGTATTTT
CDR3aa: CASNPLAGVADTQYF

abundance: NA
j_gene: TRBJ2-7
d_gene: NA
v_gene: TRBV12-3/TRBV12-4
CDR3nt: TGTGCCAGCAGTTTATCGGATCGAGGCGGCGAGCAGTACTTC
CDR3aa: CASSLSDRGGEQYF

abundance: NA
j_gene: TRBJ1-2
d_gene: NA
v_gene: TRBV5-1
CDR3nt: TGCGCCAGCAGCCTATTGACAGCTGATTATGGCTACACCTTC
CDR3aa: CASSLLTADYGYTF

abundance: NA
j_gene: TRBJ2-1
d_gene: TRBD2
v_gene: TRBV20-1
CDR3nt: TGCAGTGCCCAAAAACTAGCGGGATACAATGAGCAGTTCTTC
CDR3aa: CSAQKLAGYNEQFF

abundance: NA
j_gene: TRBJ2-5
d_gene: NA
v_gene: TRBV7-2
CDR3nt: TGTGCCAGCAGCCCCCCGGTCGAAGAGACCCAGTACTTC
CDR3aa: CASSPPVEETQYF

abundance: NA
j_gene: TRBJ1-3
d_gene: NA
v_gene: TRBV10-3
CDR3nt: TGTGCCATCAGCGCTTCAGGCCCGAACTCTGGAAACACCATATATTTT
CDR3aa: CAISASGPNSGNTIYF

abundance: NA
j_gene: TRBJ2-6
d_gene: NA
v_gene: TRBV7-2
CDR3nt: TGTGCCAGCAGCTACGGGACGGGTACTGGGGCCAACGTCCTGACTTTC
CDR3aa: CASSYGTGTGANVLTF

abundance: few
j_gene: TRBJ1-1
d_gene: TRBD1
v_gene: TRBV10-3
CDR3nt: TGTGCCATCAGTGGGGGACAGCACACTGAAGCTTTCTTT
CDR3aa: CAISGGQHTEAFF

abundance: NA
j_gene: TRBJ2-5
d_gene: NA
v_gene: TRBV4-2
CDR3nt: TGTGCCAGCAGCCAAGATAAGAACAGGGAGGACACCCAGTACTTC
CDR3aa: CASSQDKNREDTQYF

abundance: NA
j_gene: TRBJ2-7
d_gene: NA
v_gene: TRBV7-9
CDR3nt: TGTGCCAGCAGCTTAGGAGGTCTGGCGTACTACGAGCAGTACTTC
CDR3aa: CASSLGGLAYYEQYF

abundance: few
j_gene: TRBJ2-1
d_gene: TRBD2
v_gene: TRBV20-1
CDR3nt: TGCAGTGCCCACCAGGGCGGGAGGAATGAGCAGTTCTTC
CDR3aa: CSAHQGGRNEQFF

abundance: NA
j_gene: TRBJ1-1
d_gene: NA
v_gene: TRBV6-2/TRBV6-3
CDR3nt: TGTGCCAGCATGAGGGGTACCGCCCTGTCAGCTTTCTTT
CDR3aa: CASMRGTALSAFF

abundance: few
j_gene: TRBJ1-1
d_gene: NA
v_gene: TRBV5-1
CDR3nt: TGCGCCAGCAGCTTGGATGCGGGACCCTACACTGAAGCTTTCTTT
CDR3aa: CASSLDAGPYTEAFF

abundance: NA
j_gene: TRBJ2-5
d_gene: TRBD2
v_gene: TRBV14
CDR3nt: TGTGCCAGCAGCCAAGATCGGCTAGCGGGATATCCAGAGACCCAGTACTTC
CDR3aa: CASSQDRLAGYPETQYF

abundance: NA
j_gene: TRBJ2-5
d_gene: NA
v_gene: TRBV12-3/TRBV12-4
CDR3nt: TGTGCCAGCAGTTTAGCAGGGCATGAGACCCAGTACTTC
CDR3aa: CASSLAGHETQYF

abundance: few
j_gene: TRBJ2-2
d_gene: NA
v_gene: TRBV24-1
CDR3nt: TGTGCCACCAGTGATTTCAGGCAGGGTCGTATCCGGGAGCTGTTTTTT
CDR3aa: CATSDFRQGRIRELFF

abundance: once
j_gene: TRBJ1-2
d_gene: NA
v_gene: TRBV11-1
CDR3nt: TGTGCCAGCAGCTTTCACACTCTCGAGATGGGCGGTAACTATGGCTACACCTTC
CDR3aa: CASSFHTLEMGGNYGYTF

abundance: NA
j_gene: TRBJ2-7
d_gene: NA
v_gene: TRBV20-1
CDR3nt: TGCAGTGCTAGGAATAGCGCCTCCTACGAGCAGTACTTC
CDR3aa: CSARNSASYEQYF

abundance: NA
j_gene: TRBJ2-2
d_gene: TRBD2
v_gene: TRBV3-1
CDR3nt: TGTGCCAGCGGCGTAGCGGGATCGAACACCGGGGAGCTGTTTTTT
CDR3aa: CASGVAGSNTGELFF

abundance: NA
j_gene: TRBJ2-7
d_gene: TRBD1
v_gene: TRBV5-5
CDR3nt: TGTGCCAGCAGCCGGGAAGGGACAGACTCCTACGAGCAGTACTTC
CDR3aa: CASSREGTDSYEQYF

abundance: NA
j_gene: TRBJ2-1
d_gene: NA
v_gene: TRBV7-6
CDR3nt: TGTGCCAGCAGCTCCACAGGAGACTACAATGAGCAGTTCTTC
CDR3aa: CASSSTGDYNEQFF

abundance: NA
j_gene: TRBJ2-5
d_gene: NA
v_gene: TRBV20-1
CDR3nt: TGCAGTGCTAGGAAACGGCAAGAGACCCAGTACTTC
CDR3aa: CSARKRQETQYF